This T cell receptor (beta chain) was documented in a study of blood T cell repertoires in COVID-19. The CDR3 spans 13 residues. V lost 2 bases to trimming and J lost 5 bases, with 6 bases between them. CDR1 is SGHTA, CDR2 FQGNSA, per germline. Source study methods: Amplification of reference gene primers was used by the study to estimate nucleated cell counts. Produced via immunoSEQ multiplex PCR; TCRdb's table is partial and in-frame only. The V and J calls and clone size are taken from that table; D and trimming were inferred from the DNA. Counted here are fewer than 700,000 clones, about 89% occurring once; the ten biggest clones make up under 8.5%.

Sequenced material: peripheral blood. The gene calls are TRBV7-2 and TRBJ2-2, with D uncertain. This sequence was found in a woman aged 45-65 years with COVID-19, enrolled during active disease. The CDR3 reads CASSLTLTGELFF. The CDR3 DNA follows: TGTGCCAGCAGCTTAACATTAACCGGGGAGCTGTTTTTT.